This TCR beta chain was documented in a study of CD8 T cells in ankylosing spondylitis. The V and J ends lost 4 bases and 4 bases, in that order; junction bases with no gene match: 6. The CDR3 contains 14 residues. Per germline, CDR1 SGHRS and CDR2 YFSETQ. Study-wide points: One TCR beta motif, made up of several highly homologous variants, appeared characteristic of ankylosing spondylitis blood.

In this sample, this clonotype turned up many times. What it binds is not known. MiXCR, run by TCRdb on the 5' RACE reads, gives a single entry per CDR3 protein. The sample holds some 400,000 distinct CDR3 sequences, approximately 20% seen once. The receptor comes from a male donor with ankylosing spondylitis. The chain uses TRBV5-1 and TRBJ2-3; TRBD1 agrees at 7 bases. The sequencing sample was made of blood, either unsorted or a sorted T cell fraction (not recorded which). CDR3 nucleotide sequence: TGCGCCAGCAGCCCCAGGGGGAGCGCAGATACGCAGTATTTT. Translated, it gives CASSPRGSADTQYF.